This T cell receptor (beta chain) stems from a study of shared clonotypes between healthy human individuals. Trimming stripped 9 bases from V and 1 base from J, with 15 bases between. The germline gives CDR1 MNHEY, CDR2 SVGAGI. The CDR3 sequence is 14 residues long. This clone has a single count. Profiled with immunoSEQ multiplex PCR; TCRdb holds only in-frame clones, not every one. The data hold approximately 2.5 million clones, with around nine tenths observed a single time. V usage is TRBV6-5 and J usage is TRBJ1-1, with D possibly matching TRBD1 (6 bases). The sequence derives from a man younger than 35 in good health. Source material: naive CD4+ T cells sorted from blood. The subset denotes: CD45RA+ positively selected. CDR3 loop: CASSRGAGNTEAFF. The CDR3 bases are TGTGCCAGTTCCCGGGGGGCGGGGAACACTGAAGCTTTCTTT.